Shown below are 15 T cell receptor beta chains from a single sample sequenced in a study of cytomegalovirus exposure and HLA in healthy donors. Both 60 Vbeta primers and 13 Jbeta primers went into the PCR. This table comes from immunoSEQ multiplex PCR, and its TCRdb copy is limited to in-frame clones, with some not included. The table lists 150,000 to 200,000 clones, under 80% of them singletons. The sequencing input was PBMCs. The source is a female donor in good health and CMV-seronegative.

As for this clone: Other DNA sequences within the sample encode an identical CDR3. The genes are TRBV28 and TRBJ1-1; D remains ambiguous. The V end lost 2 bases, the J end lost 1 base, and 5 bases lay between the germline ends. Per germline, CDR1 MDHEN and CDR2 SYDVKM. The CDR3 consists of 13 residues. The chain's CDR3 is CASSLGQNTEAFF. CDR3 DNA: TGTGCCAGCAGTTTAGGGCAGAACACTGAAGCTTTCTTT.

On this clone: Mismatch with germline at one junction end may stem from a read error. The V call is TRBV15, the J call TRBJ1-5, with 8 bases lining up with TRBD1. The germline gives CDR1 LNHNV, CDR2 YYDKDF (reference sequence). This CDR3 has 16 residues. The CDR3 nucleotides are TGTGCCACCAGCGGAGACAGGGGTGCTAAAAATCAGCCCCAGCATTTT. Translated, it gives CATSGDRGAKNQPQHF.

The genes are TRBV9 and TRBJ2-5; D might be TRBD2 (7 bases). Deletions cut 0 bases from V and 5 bases from J, with 17 bases between. CDR1 SGDLS and CDR2 YYNGEE come from the germline V gene. The CDR3 has 16 residues. The CDR3 DNA sequence: TGTGCCAGCAGCGTAGGGTCTGTGGGAGGGGGGGAGACCCAGTACTTC. Translated: CASSVGSVGGGETQYF.

V and J are TRBV6-5 and TRBJ2-1; TRBD1 is a possible D gene (5 bases). Germline lookup yields CDR1 MNHEY and CDR2 SVGAGI. The CDR3 length is 14 residues. Trimming pared 5 bases from V and 4 bases from J, leaving 12 bases between. This CDR3 reads CASSTGPFYNEQFF. The CDR3, as DNA: TGTGCCAGCAGTACAGGACCCTTTTACAATGAGCAGTTCTTC.

This rearrangement joins TRBV2 to TRBJ2-7; 11 bases match TRBD1. Germline V gene sequence: CDR1 SNHLY, CDR2 FYNNEI. The CDR3 totals 12 residues. The junction had 1 base not matched to a gene; V was cut back by 6 bases and J by 6 bases. The CDR3 DNA reads as TGTGCCAGCAGAGGGACAGGGGGCGAGCAGTACTTC. As protein: CASRGTGGEQYF.

The chain carries TRBV6-5 and TRBJ2-7; 11 nucleotides agree with TRBD1. The CDR3 runs 14 residues. Germline lookup yields CDR1 MNHEY and CDR2 SVGAGI. Losses at the gene ends were 5 bases for V and 11 bases for J; bases not matched to a gene: 11. The CDR3 DNA reads TGTGCCAGCAGTCCCCCGGGACAGGGGGGCAGAGAGTACTTC. Translation: CASSPPGQGGREYF.

J is TRBJ1-2 and V is TRBV6-1, with D perhaps TRBD1 (5 bases). The CDR3 covers 15 residues. Germline V lookup: CDR1 MNHNS, CDR2 SASEGT. V was cut by 1 base and J by 8 bases, with 17 bases left in between. The DNA for the CDR3 is TGTGCCAGCAGTGAAGGGGCCAGCGGGGCGGGGGGCTACACCTTC. Translated, it gives CASSEGASGAGGYTF.

This rearrangement joins TRBV6-6 to TRBJ2-7; 12 nucleotides agree with TRBD2. V trimming: 6 bases; J trimming: 6 bases; junction bases outside the gene matches: 9. From germline, CDR1 is MNHNY and CDR2 SVGAGI (reference sequence). The CDR3 loop spans 15 amino acids. The CDR3 loop reads CASRPLAGGPGEQYF. CDR3 DNA sequence: TGTGCCAGCAGACCCCTAGCGGGAGGGCCGGGCGAGCAGTACTTC.

The genes are TRBV18 and TRBJ1-5; 9 bases are a match to TRBD1. The CDR3 spans 16 residues. Germline assignment: CDR1 KGHSH and CDR2 LQKENI. J was trimmed by 7 bases and V by 3 bases; bases with no gene match: 10. The CDR3 here is CASSPRRDRVDQPQHF. CDR3 nucleotides: TGTGCCAGCTCACCCCGACGGGACAGGGTTGACCAGCCCCAGCATTTT.

The chain carries TRBV11-2 and TRBJ1-1, with TRBD1 matching 7 bases. V lost 5 bases and J lost 2; bases outside the gene matches: 8. This CDR3 is 15 amino acids long. Germline V gene lookup returns CDR1 SGHAT and CDR2 FQNNGV. CDR3 amino acids: CASSLQTGVNTEAFF. The CDR3 DNA reads as TGTGCCAGCAGCCTCCAAACAGGGGTAAACACTGAAGCTTTCTTT.

The rearrangement links TRBV6-1 to TRBJ1-6; D gene unclear. Trimming removed 6 bases at V and 0 bases at J, with 9 bases between. CDR3 length equals 15 residues. Germline values: CDR1 MNHNS, CDR2 SASEGT. The CDR3 sequence is CASSTLSSYNSPLHF. The CDR3, as DNA: TGTGCCAGCAGCACTCTAAGCTCCTATAATTCACCCCTCCACTTT.

J is TRBJ1-4 and V is TRBV19; D may be TRBD1 (6 bases). V was shortened by 5 bases and J by 3 bases, with 10 bases between the two germline ends. Germline assignment: CDR1 LNHDA and CDR2 SQIVND (reference sequence). The CDR3 covers 14 residues. In DNA, the CDR3 is TGTGCCAGTAGTCCCGACAGGTCTAATGAAAAACTGTTTTTT. Translated: CASSPDRSNEKLFF.

The chain joins TRBV2 to TRBJ2-3; the match to TRBD2 covers 13 bases. CDR3 length: 15 residues. V shed 7 bases, J shed 6 bases, and the junction held 7 bases outside the gene matches. Germline-derived CDR1 and CDR2 are SNHLY and FYNNEI. DNA of the CDR3: TGTGCCAGCACCGACTTGACTAGCGGGGGGGATACGCAGTATTTT. This translates into CASTDLTSGGDTQYF.

CDR3 loop: CASSISRSSSYNEQFF. Written as DNA, the CDR3 is TGTGCCAGTAGTATCTCTCGGTCTAGCTCCTACAATGAGCAGTTCTTC. The chain joins TRBV19 to TRBJ2-1; no firm D call. The germline CDR1 and CDR2 sequences are LNHDA and SQIVND (reference sequence). V lost 3 bases, J lost 0 bases, and 12 bases lay in between. There are 16 residues in the CDR3.

The rearrangement links TRBV5-6 to TRBJ1-2; TRBD1 might be the D (5 bases). V lost 0 bases, J lost 6 bases, and 9 bases lay in between. The CDR3 has 13 amino acids. Germline V gene sequence: CDR1 SGHDT, CDR2 YYEEEE. The DNA of the CDR3 is TGTGCCAGCAGCTTGGGGCAGGGCGATGGCTACACCTTC. Amino acid sequence: CASSLGQGDGYTF.